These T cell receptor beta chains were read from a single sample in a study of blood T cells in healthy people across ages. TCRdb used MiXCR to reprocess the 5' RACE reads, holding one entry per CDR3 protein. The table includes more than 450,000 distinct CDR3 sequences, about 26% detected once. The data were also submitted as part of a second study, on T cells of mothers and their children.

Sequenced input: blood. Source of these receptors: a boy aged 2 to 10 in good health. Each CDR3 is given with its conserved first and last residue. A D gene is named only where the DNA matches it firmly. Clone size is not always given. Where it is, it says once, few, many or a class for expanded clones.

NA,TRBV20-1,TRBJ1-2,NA,CSARDRADNYGYTF,TGCAGTGCTAGAGACAGGGCTGATAACTATGGCTACACCTTC
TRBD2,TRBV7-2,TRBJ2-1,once,CASSLAAWLAGGLAYNEQFF,TGTGCCAGCAGCTTAGCTGCTTGGCTAGCGGGAGGGCTCGCCTACAATGAGCAGTTCTTC
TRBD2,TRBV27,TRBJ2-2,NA,CASSPSRLAGPNTGELFF,TGTGCCAGCAGTCCCTCGAGGCTAGCGGGTCCTAACACCGGGGAGCTGTTTTTT
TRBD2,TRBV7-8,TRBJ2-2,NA,CASRLLAVLPNTGELFF,TGTGCCAGCAGGCTACTAGCGGTACTTCCGAACACCGGGGAGCTGTTTTTT
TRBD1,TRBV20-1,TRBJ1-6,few,CSLKQGGDNSPLHF,TGCAGTCTAAAACAGGGGGGCGATAATTCACCCCTCCACTTT
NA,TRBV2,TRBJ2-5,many,CASRAQETQYF,TGTGCCAGCAGGGCCCAAGAGACCCAGTACTTC
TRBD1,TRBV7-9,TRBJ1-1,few,CASSLVGQGYAFF,TGTGCCAGCAGCTTAGTAGGACAGGGTTATGCTTTCTTT
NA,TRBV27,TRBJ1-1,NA,CASGTVLNTEAFF,TGTGCCAGCGGTACAGTTTTGAACACTGAAGCTTTCTTT
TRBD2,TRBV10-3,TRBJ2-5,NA,CAITEGLAGGSMGETQYF,TGTGCCATCACCGAAGGACTAGCGGGAGGGTCTATGGGCGAGACCCAGTACTTC
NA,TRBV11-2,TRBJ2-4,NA,CASSGLAKNIQYF,TGTGCCAGCAGCGGTCTAGCCAAAAACATTCAGTACTTC
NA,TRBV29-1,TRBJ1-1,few,CSVRRASDTEAFF,TGCAGCGTTAGAAGAGCTTCGGACACTGAAGCTTTCTTT
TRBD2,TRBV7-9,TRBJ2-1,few,CASSFSGNRDEQFF,TGTGCCAGCAGCTTTAGCGGGAACCGGGATGAGCAGTTCTTC
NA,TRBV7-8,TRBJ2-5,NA,CASSRGVWQETQYF,TGTGCCAGCAGCCGAGGGGTTTGGCAAGAGACCCAGTACTTC
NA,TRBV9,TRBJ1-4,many,CASSFQGGNEKLFF,TGTGCCAGCAGCTTTCAGGGTGGAAATGAAAAACTGTTTTTT
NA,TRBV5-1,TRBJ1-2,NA,CASSLGTADGYTF,TGCGCCAGCAGCTTGGGGACAGCCGATGGCTACACCTTC
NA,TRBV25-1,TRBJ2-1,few,CASRSAGSYNEQFF,TGTGCCAGCAGGTCCGCAGGGTCTTACAATGAGCAGTTCTTC
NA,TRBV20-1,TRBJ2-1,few,CSAYCGGEGNEQFF,TGCAGTGCTTATTGCGGGGGCGAAGGCAATGAGCAGTTCTTC
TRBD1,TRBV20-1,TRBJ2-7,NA,CSASGTGNGYEQYF,TGCAGTGCTTCCGGGACAGGAAACGGCTACGAGCAGTACTTC
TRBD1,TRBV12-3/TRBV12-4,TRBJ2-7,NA,CASSFGTGGVEQYF,TGTGCCAGCAGTTTCGGGACAGGCGGAGTCGAGCAGTACTTC
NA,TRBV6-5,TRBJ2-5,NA,CASSGRENQETQYF,TGTGCCAGCAGCGGACGGGAGAACCAAGAGACCCAGTACTTC
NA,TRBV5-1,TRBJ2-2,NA,CASSPPVGTLHTGELFF,TGCGCCAGCAGCCCTCCCGTGGGGACTCTACACACCGGGGAGCTGTTTTTT
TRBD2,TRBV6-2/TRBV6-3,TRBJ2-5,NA,CASSYPPERVAGVGNEQLF,TGTGCCAGCAGTTACCCCCCGGAGAGAGTAGCGGGAGTGGGCAATGAGCAGCTCTTC
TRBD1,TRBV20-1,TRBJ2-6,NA,CSAQGQTVSGANVLTF,TGCAGTGCCCAGGGACAGACAGTCTCTGGGGCCAACGTCCTGACTTTC
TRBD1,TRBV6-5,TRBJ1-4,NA,CTSSADRGIEKLFF,TGTACCAGCAGCGCGGACAGGGGAATCGAAAAACTGTTTTTT
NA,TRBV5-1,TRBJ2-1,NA,CASSLRTSQNEQFF,TGCGCCAGCAGCTTACGGACCTCCCAAAATGAGCAGTTCTTC
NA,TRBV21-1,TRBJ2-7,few,CASSKPRVSPSGVPGEQYF,TGTGCCAGCAGCAAACCAAGGGTCTCTCCGAGCGGGGTTCCCGGGGAGCAGTACTTC
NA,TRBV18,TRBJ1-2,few,CASSPTEDYGYTF,TGTGCCAGCTCACCAACGGAGGATTATGGCTACACCTTC
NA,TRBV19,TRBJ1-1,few,CASFERAGGNTEAFF,TGTGCCAGCTTTGAACGTGCAGGCGGAAACACTGAAGCTTTCTTT
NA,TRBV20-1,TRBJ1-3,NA,CSADPGSGNTIYF,TGCAGTGCAGATCCAGGCTCTGGAAACACCATATATTTT
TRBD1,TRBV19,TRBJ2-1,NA,CASSIVAGGNEQFF,TGTGCCAGTAGTATAGTCGCAGGGGGCAATGAGCAGTTCTTC
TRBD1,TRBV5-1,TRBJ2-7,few,CASSGGQGAYEQYF,TGCGCCAGCAGCGGAGGACAGGGGGCTTACGAGCAGTACTTC
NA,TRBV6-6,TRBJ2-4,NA,CASSGSVGIQYF,TGTGCCAGTTCCGGATCGGTAGGCATTCAGTACTTC
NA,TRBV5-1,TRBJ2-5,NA,CASSLDKAQYF,TGCGCCAGCAGCTTGGACAAGGCCCAGTACTTC
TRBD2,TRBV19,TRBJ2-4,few,CASSIPAGVAKNIQYF,TGTGCCAGTAGTATCCCAGCGGGGGTAGCCAAAAACATTCAGTACTTC
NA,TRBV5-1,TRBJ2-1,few,CASRPGQTYNEQFF,TGCGCCAGCAGGCCAGGACAGACCTACAATGAGCAGTTCTTC
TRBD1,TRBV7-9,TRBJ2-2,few,CASSFAPGQGNTGELFF,TGTGCCAGCAGCTTCGCCCCGGGACAGGGGAACACCGGGGAGCTGTTTTTT
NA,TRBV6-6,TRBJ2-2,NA,CASSPTRIAGELFF,TGTGCCAGCAGTCCTACTAGGATTGCCGGGGAGCTGTTTTTT
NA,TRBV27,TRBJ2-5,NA,CASSFRTQETQYF,TGTGCCAGCAGTTTCAGAACCCAAGAGACCCAGTACTTC
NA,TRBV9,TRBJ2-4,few,CASSVGSDLTAKNIQYF,TGTGCCAGCAGCGTAGGGTCCGACCTCACAGCCAAAAACATTCAGTACTTC
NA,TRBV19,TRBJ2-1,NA,CASSAGTQSNEQFF,TGTGCCAGTAGTGCGGGGACTCAATCCAATGAGCAGTTCTTC
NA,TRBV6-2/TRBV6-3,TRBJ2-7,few,CASRGGGFDEQYF,TGTGCCAGCAGGGGAGGGGGGTTCGACGAGCAGTACTTC
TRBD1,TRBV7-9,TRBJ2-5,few,CASSTGQRLGETQYF,TGTGCCAGCAGCACGGGACAGCGGTTGGGGGAGACCCAGTACTTC
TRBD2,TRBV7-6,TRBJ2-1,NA,CASSSALAGDRHNEQFF,TGTGCCAGCAGCTCGGCGCTAGCGGGAGATCGACACAATGAGCAGTTCTTC
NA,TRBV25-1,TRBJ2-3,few,CASSPHGGRDTQYF,TGTGCCAGCAGTCCCCATGGGGGCCGGGATACGCAGTATTTT
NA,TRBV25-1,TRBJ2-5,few,CASSEYGVTSKETQYF,TGTGCCAGCAGTGAATACGGAGTAACTTCTAAAGAGACCCAGTACTTC
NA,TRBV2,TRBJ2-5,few,CASTDPYQETQYF,TGTGCCAGCACGGACCCGTACCAAGAGACCCAGTACTTC
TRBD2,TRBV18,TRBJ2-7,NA,CASSSTAGAPYEQYF,TGTGCCAGCTCGTCAACGGCGGGAGCTCCCTACGAGCAGTACTTC
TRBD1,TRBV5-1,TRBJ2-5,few,CASSWTGDETQYF,TGCGCCAGCAGCTGGACAGGGGACGAGACCCAGTACTTC
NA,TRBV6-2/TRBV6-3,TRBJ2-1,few,CASSYPGTEETQFF,TGTGCCAGCAGTTACCCCGGGACGGAAGAGACCCAGTTCTTC
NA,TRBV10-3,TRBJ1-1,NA,CAISGPNTEAFF,TGTGCCATCAGTGGACCGAACACTGAAGCTTTCTTT
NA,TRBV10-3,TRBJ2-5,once,CAIKEGKTGETQYF,TGTGCCATCAAAGAAGGGAAGACTGGGGAGACCCAGTACTTC
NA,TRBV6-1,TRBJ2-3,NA,CASSLSVGDTQYF,TGTGCCAGCAGTCTGTCCGTCGGGGATACGCAGTATTTT
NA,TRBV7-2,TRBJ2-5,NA,CASSSPTEETQYF,TGTGCCAGCAGCTCACCCACAGAAGAGACCCAGTACTTC
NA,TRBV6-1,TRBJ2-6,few,CASSARGAGANVLTF,TGTGCCAGCAGTGCCAGGGGAGCTGGGGCCAACGTCCTGACTTTC
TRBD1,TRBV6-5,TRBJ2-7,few,CASRPGQNYEQYF,TGTGCCAGCAGGCCGGGACAGAACTACGAGCAGTACTTC
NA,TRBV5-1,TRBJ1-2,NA,CASSSDNYGYTF,TGCGCCAGCAGCTCTGACAACTATGGCTACACCTTC
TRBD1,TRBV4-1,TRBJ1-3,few,CASSLPGTGSTGNTIYF,TGCGCCAGCAGCCTCCCCGGGACAGGGTCAACTGGAAACACCATATATTTT